The 27 T cell receptor beta chains below come from one sample, sequenced in a study of OX40 agonist ivuxolimab in advanced cancers. Data came from immunoSEQ multiplex PCR; TCRdb stores just in-frame clones and leaves some out. Among about 46,000 clones listed, over 75% were seen once. Sequenced here: CD4+ or CD8+ T cells sorted from blood, sampled in a trial of the OX40 agonist ivuxolimab. These TCRs come from an adult with an advanced solid tumor such as melanoma, head and neck, liver or kidney cancer.

This chain uses TRBV6-4 with TRBJ2-7; a possible D gene is TRBD1 (5 bases). V dropped 0 bases and J dropped 4 bases, with 13 bases sitting between them. Germline V gene lookup returns CDR1 MRHNA and CDR2 SNTAGT. This CDR3 contains 15 residues. The CDR3 DNA sequence: TGTGCCAGCAGTGACTCGACGGCAGGACATTACGAGCAGTACTTC. Translated: CASSDSTAGHYEQYF.

This clone was seen just once. CDR3 DNA sequence: TGTGCCAGCTCACCAATCACGAACACTGAAGCTTTCTTT. It is translated as CASSPITNTEAFF. V and J are TRBV18 and TRBJ1-1; no clear D. Germline lookup yields CDR1 KGHSH and CDR2 LQKENI. CDR3 length: 13 amino acids. V lost 2 bases and J lost 1, with 5 bases in between.

This chain links TRBV7-2 with TRBJ1-1; 10 nucleotides match TRBD1. This CDR3 is 15 amino acids long. The J segment lost 4 bases and the V segment lost 0 bases, leaving 2 bases of the junction unmatched. Germline V gene lookup returns CDR1 SGHTA and CDR2 FQGNSA. As DNA, the CDR3 is TGTGCCAGCAGCTTAGCGACAGGGGGCCGCACTGAAGCTTTCTTT. Its protein is CASSLATGGRTEAFF. The full variable domain, its missing parts supplied by reference TRBV7-2 and TRBJ1-1, is GAGVSQSPSNKVTEKGKDVELRCDPISGHTALYWYRQSLGQGLEFLIYFQGNSAPDKSGLPSDRFSAERTGGSVSTLTIQRTQQEDSAVYLCASSLATGGRTEAFFGQGTRLTVV.

The J gene is TRBJ2-1, the V gene TRBV5-1; no clear D. The germline CDR1 and CDR2 sequences are SGHRS and YFSETQ. V lost 1 base and J lost 7, with 6 bases in between. The CDR3 covers 12 residues. CDR3 sequence (DNA): TGCGCCAGCAGCTTGAGCCTTAATGAGCAGTTCTTC. Its translation is CASSLSLNEQFF.

This sequence joins TRBV14 and TRBJ2-7; D is unclear. The CDR3 covers 13 residues. The germline V gene encodes CDR1 SGHDN and CDR2 FVKESK. V dropped 4 bases and J dropped 9 bases, with 16 bases sitting between them. This CDR3 is CASSRTNLRLQYF. In nucleotides, the CDR3 is TGTGCCAGCAGCCGCACTAACCTACGTTTGCAGTACTTC.

The chain is built from TRBV4-2 and TRBJ2-2, with 11 positions matching TRBD2. J lost 4 bases, V lost 5 bases, and 15 bases had no gene match. Germline V CDR1 and CDR2: LGHNA, YNFKEQ. The CDR3 contains 19 residues. As DNA, the CDR3 is TGTGCCAGCAGCTGGATGGGACTAGCGGTACCGCACCGCACCGGGGAGCTGTTTTTT. Encoded protein: CASSWMGLAVPHRTGELFF.

The genes are TRBV5-4 and TRBJ1-1, with D uncertain. This CDR3 is 15 amino acids long. CDR1 is SGHNT and CDR2 is YYREEE in the germline V gene (reference sequence). V lost 4 bases to trimming and J lost 5 bases, with 18 bases between them. DNA for the CDR3: TGTGCCAGCAGCAATCAGACCCTCCTGTGGACTGAAGCTTTCTTT. It encodes CASSNQTLLWTEAFF.

The chain links TRBV4-3 to TRBJ2-3; D gene uncertain. Trimming left V 3 bases short and J 2 bases short, with 12 bases between. CDR1 and CDR2 (germline): LGHNA, YSLEER. This CDR3 is built from 15 residues. The CDR3 reads CASSQERHFTDTQYF. CDR3 DNA sequence: TGCGCCAGCAGCCAGGAGAGACACTTCACAGATACGCAGTATTTT.

The chain joins TRBV11-2 to TRBJ2-5; TRBD2 aligns across 8 bases. CDR1 is SGHAT, CDR2 FQNNGV, per germline. The CDR3 covers 19 residues. V gave up 1 base and J gave up 2 bases; unmatched junction bases: 15. For the CDR3, the DNA is TGTGCCAGCAGCTTAGGTGGACGGGGCCTGACTAGCGAACAAGAGACCCAGTACTTC. It yields the protein CASSLGGRGLTSEQETQYF.

The chain uses TRBV7-3 and TRBJ1-5; D not resolved. Trimming took off 4 bases at V and 3 bases at J, with 13 bases between the two ends. The CDR3 is 15 residues long. Germline V gives CDR1 SGHTA, CDR2 FQGTGA. The chain's CDR3 is CASSSRWEPNQPQHF. In DNA form, the CDR3 reads TGTGCCAGCAGCTCGCGTTGGGAACCCAATCAGCCCCAGCATTTT.

The chain carries TRBV6-6 and TRBJ1-5; D uncertain. Between the trimmed V and J ends, which lost 6 bases and 0 bases, there was a span of 15 bases. CDR1 is MNHNY and CDR2 is SVGAGI in the germline V gene (reference sequence). This CDR3 has 16 amino acids. CDR3 sequence: CASSPLPRYSNQPQHF. CDR3 sequence (DNA): TGTGCCAGCAGCCCCCTTCCAAGATATAGCAATCAGCCCCAGCATTTT.

The rearrangement links TRBV28 to TRBJ1-5, with no clear D. The CDR3 covers 14 residues. Germline loops: CDR1 MDHEN, CDR2 SYDVKM. The V and J ends lost 3 bases and 3 bases respectively, with 9 bases between them. The CDR3 DNA reads TGTGCCAGCAGTTTGGGAGGGTTCAATCAGCCCCAGCATTTT. It specifies CASSLGGFNQPQHF.

The genes are TRBV9 and TRBJ1-2; D gene unclear. Germline CDR1 SGDLS, CDR2 YYNGEE. The CDR3 runs 13 residues. V lost 8 bases to trimming and J lost 6 bases, with 17 bases between them. The CDR3 sequence: CASRGQLVDGYTF. The CDR3 nucleotides are TGTGCCAGTCGCGGTCAGTTGGTCGATGGCTACACCTTC. Based on the CDR3 plus reference TRBV9 and TRBJ1-2, the full variable domain is DSGVTQTPKHLITATGQRVTLRCSPRSGDLSVYWYQQSLDQGLQFLIQYYNGEERAKGNILERFSAQQFPDLHSELNLSSLELGDSALYFCASRGQLVDGYTFGSGTRLTVV.

The V and J genes are TRBV4-1 and TRBJ1-3; D is unresolved. CDR3 length: 15 residues. The germline CDR1 and CDR2 sequences are MGHRA and YSYEKL. Trimming removed 2 bases from V and 0 bases from J, with 8 bases in between. The CDR3 coding sequence is TGCGCCAGCAGCCAACCGAAAAGCTCTGGAAACACCATATATTTT. Residues: CASSQPKSSGNTIYF.

The chain couples TRBV10-3 to TRBJ2-7; D gene ambiguous. The V end was cut by 3 bases, the J end by 0 bases, with 6 bases between. CDR3 length: 13 amino acids. In germline, CDR1 is ENHRY, CDR2 SYGVKD. The CDR3 coding sequence is TGTGCCATCAGTGAAAGGTTCTCCTACGAGCAGTACTTC. This codes for CAISERFSYEQYF.

Remarks on this clone: Germline and junction disagree at one end, which may indicate a read error. The genes are TRBV10-1 and TRBJ2-1, with 10 bases that match TRBD2. The CDR3 loop spans 16 amino acids. Germline CDR1 is WNHNN and CDR2 is SYGVQD (reference sequence). CDR3 loop: CASRDKSGGVHREQFF. CDR3 in DNA: TGCGCCAGCCGTGATAAAAGCGGGGGGGTTCACCGTGAGCAGTTCTTC.

V usage is TRBV6-1 and J usage is TRBJ2-5, with TRBD2 identical over 9 bases. This CDR3 has 16 residues. Looked up from germline, CDR1 is MNHNS and CDR2 is SASEGT. With V trimmed by 4 bases and J by 5 bases, 11 bases remained unmatched. CDR3 bases: TGTGCCAGCAGTGCCTGGGCACTAGCGGGCTACGAGACCCAGTACTTC. This gives the protein CASSAWALAGYETQYF.

The V call is TRBV5-4, the J call TRBJ1-4, with D perhaps TRBD1 (6 bases). The CDR3 runs to 16 residues. Trimming stripped 0 bases from V and 4 bases from J, with 13 bases between. Looked up from germline, CDR1 is SGHNT and CDR2 is YYREEE (reference sequence). The CDR3 nucleotides are TGTGCCAGCAGCTTGGCTGGGGGGCCCTATAATGAAAAACTGTTTTTT. Translated, it gives CASSLAGGPYNEKLFF.

The genes are TRBV5-1 and TRBJ2-3; D may be TRBD2 (6 bases). Per the germline V gene, CDR1 is SGHRS and CDR2 is YFSETQ. The CDR3 is 13 residues long. V lost 2 bases and J lost 4, with 8 bases in between. The CDR3 protein is CASSFAGPDTQYF. The DNA of the CDR3 is TGCGCCAGCAGCTTCGCGGGGCCAGATACGCAGTATTTT. The full variable domain, with the rest looked up from reference TRBV5-1 and TRBJ2-3, is KAGVTQTPRYLIKTRGQQVTLSCSPISGHRSVSWYQQTPGQGLQFLFEYFSETQRNKGNFPGRFSGRQFSNSRSEMNVSTLELGDSALYLCASSFAGPDTQYFGPGTRLTVL.

The chain carries TRBV27 and TRBJ2-7; 12 nucleotides align to TRBD1. Germline values: CDR1 MNHEY, CDR2 SMNVEV (reference sequence). The junction had 3 bases not matched to a gene; V was cut back by 8 bases and J by 4 bases. This CDR3 is 13 amino acids long. CDR3 DNA sequence: TGTGCCAGCGGGACAGGGGGCGGGTACGAGCAGTACTTC. Its translation: CASGTGGGYEQYF.

The V call is TRBV11-3, the J call TRBJ2-2; D gene unclear. Germline-derived CDR1 and CDR2 are SGHNT and YENEEA. The CDR3 is 13 amino acids. V lost 6 bases and J lost 1, with 6 bases in between. The CDR3 sequence is CASSSQNTGELFF. DNA of the CDR3: TGTGCCAGCAGTTCACAGAACACCGGGGAGCTGTTTTTT.

The rearrangement joins TRBV19 to TRBJ2-7; possibly TRBD1 for D (5 bases). The V end was cut by 1 base, the J end by 3 bases, with 13 bases between. This CDR3 has 15 residues. Germline V gene data show CDR1 as LNHDA and CDR2 as SQIVND (reference sequence). CDR3 loop: CASSIGQISLYEQYF. CDR3 sequence (DNA): TGTGCCAGTAGTATAGGACAGATTTCTCTCTACGAGCAGTACTTC.

The table lists this clone with a few counts. This sequence joins TRBV19 and TRBJ1-2; weak D call: TRBD1 (6 bases). CDR3 length: 12 amino acids. Germline assignment: CDR1 LNHDA and CDR2 SQIVND (reference sequence). Between the trimmed V and J ends, which lost 8 bases and 8 bases, there was a span of 15 bases. The DNA for the CDR3 is TGTGCCAGTGGACAGCCGACTTGGGGCTACACCTTC. Translating it yields CASGQPTWGYTF. Full variable domain (remainder filled in from reference TRBV19 and TRBJ1-2): DGGITQSPKYLFRKEGQNVTLSCEQNLNHDAMYWYRQDPGQGLRLIYYSQIVNDFQKGDIAEGYSVSREKKESFPLTVTSAQKNPTAFYLCASGQPTWGYTFGSGTRLTVV.

V gene TRBV18 combines with J gene TRBJ1-5; 7 bases map to TRBD1. The CDR3 is 16 amino acids. The trim removed 2 bases at V and 0 bases at J, leaving 4 bases unmatched. Germline V gene sequence: CDR1 KGHSH, CDR2 LQKENI. As DNA, the CDR3 is TGTGCCAGCTCACCATCGGGACAGTATAGCAATCAGCCCCAGCATTTT. Encoded protein: CASSPSGQYSNQPQHF.

The V gene is TRBV7-9, the J gene TRBJ1-1, with D possibly being TRBD1 (6 bases). The CDR3 sequence is 13 residues long. Germline V gene sequence: CDR1 SEHNR, CDR2 FQNEAQ (reference sequence). The ends were cut back, 5 bases at V and 1 base at J, with 8 bases in the middle. Written as DNA, the CDR3 is TGTGCCAGCAGCCTGACAGGGAACACTGAAGCTTTCTTT. Amino acid sequence: CASSLTGNTEAFF. The complete variable domain, with remaining parts taken from reference TRBV7-9 and TRBJ1-1, reads DTGVSQNPRHKITKRGQNVTFRCDPISEHNRLYWYRQTLGQGPEFLTYFQNEAQLEKSRLLSDRFSAERPKGSFSTLEIQRTEQGDSAMYLCASSLTGNTEAFFGQGTRLTVV.

This clone appeared a few times. The gene calls are TRBV5-1 and TRBJ2-7; 7 bases match TRBD2. This CDR3 spans 14 amino acids. V trimming: 1 base; J trimming: 3 bases; junction bases outside the gene matches: 4. Germline V gene lookup returns CDR1 SGHRS and CDR2 YFSETQ. CDR3 sequence (DNA): TGCGCCAGCAGCTTGCTAGGGGAGGGCTACGAGCAGTACTTC. This sequence encodes CASSLLGEGYEQYF.

The chain uses TRBV4-1 and TRBJ2-7, with a possible D match to TRBD2 (6 bases). Trimming shortened V by 4 bases and J by 0 bases, and 22 bases separated the two germline ends. Germline-derived CDR1 and CDR2 are MGHRA and YSYEKL. The CDR3 is 18 residues long. CDR3 amino acids: CASSPRWVGGASSYEQYF. The CDR3 DNA sequence: TGCGCCAGCAGCCCGCGCTGGGTGGGGGGAGCGAGCTCCTACGAGCAGTACTTC.